The 10 T cell receptor beta chains below come from one sample, sequenced in a study of a mutant IDH1 vaccine in newly diagnosed glioma. This table comes from immunoSEQ multiplex PCR, and its TCRdb copy is limited to in-frame clones, with some not included. Seen here are approximately 26,000 clones, roughly 80% observed once, and the top ten hold about 7.7%. This sample's time point: week 5, during vaccination. In every dose of vaccine, 300 ug of mutant IDH1 20-mer peptide was given alongside topical imiquimod. These receptors have no known antigen. The input for sequencing was PBMCs, taken from a glioma patient whose treatment included an IDH1 peptide vaccine. These receptors were collected from a man in his forties with glioma. Some clones in this sample may be carry-over from other donors' samples.

The CDR3 DNA is TGTGCCAGCAGCGTAGTTGGTGATGAGCAGTTCTTC. It encodes CASSVVGDEQFF. The rearrangement uses TRBV9 and TRBJ2-1, with no clear D. This CDR3 is 12 amino acids long. The germline V and J ends were trimmed by 0 bases and 8 bases, with 6 bases remaining between them. Germline loops: CDR1 SGDLS, CDR2 YYNGEE. Drawing the rest from reference TRBV9 and TRBJ2-1, the complete variable domain is DSGVTQTPKHLITATGQRVTLRCSPRSGDLSVYWYQQSLDQGLQFLIQYYNGEERAKGNILERFSAQQFPDLHSELNLSSLELGDSALYFCASSVVGDEQFFGPGTRLTVL.

This chain connects TRBV4-1 to TRBJ1-5; no firm D call. This CDR3 is 14 amino acids long. V lost 1 base and J lost 0, with 4 bases in between. Per germline, CDR1 MGHRA and CDR2 YSYEKL. The DNA for the CDR3 is TGCGCCAGCAGCCAAGGGGTTAGCAATCAGCCCCAGCATTTT. This codes for CASSQGVSNQPQHF.

This chain joins TRBV5-1 and TRBJ2-7; D unresolved. CDR3 length: 14 amino acids. The V gene's germline CDR1 is SGHRS and CDR2 YFSETQ. V shed 3 bases and J shed 7 bases, with 17 bases lying between them. The CDR3 is CASSSGFRSVEQYF. The CDR3 DNA reads TGCGCCAGCAGCTCCGGGTTCCGTTCGGTGGAGCAGTACTTC.

This chain connects TRBV6-1 to TRBJ2-3, with D unresolved. Germline-derived CDR1 and CDR2 are MNHNS and SASEGT. The CDR3 covers 11 residues. V was trimmed by 6 bases and J by 6 bases, leaving 7 bases between them. CDR3: CASSPTDTQYF. In nucleotides, the CDR3 is TGTGCCAGCAGCCCAACGGATACGCAGTATTTT.

J is TRBJ2-3 and V is TRBV25-1; unclear D gene. CDR1 is MGHDK, CDR2 SYGVNS, per germline. V was cut by 3 bases and J by 0 bases, with 16 bases left in between. The CDR3 is 17 residues long. DNA for the CDR3: TGTGCCAGCAGTGAGTCGGCAATAAAATCTAGCACAGATACGCAGTATTTT. Its translation is CASSESAIKSSTDTQYF.

This sequence joins TRBV28 and TRBJ2-3; no clear D. Germline CDR1 MDHEN, CDR2 SYDVKM. Trimming left V 7 bases short and J 2 bases short, with 16 bases between. This CDR3 is 15 amino acids long. CDR3 region: CASTKRQGFTDTQYF. The CDR3 nucleotides read TGTGCCAGCACCAAGAGGCAAGGTTTCACAGATACGCAGTATTTT.

The CDR3 here is CASQGPNEKLFF. The CDR3 DNA is TGTGCCAGCCAGGGCCCTAATGAAAAACTGTTTTTT. V is TRBV27 and J is TRBJ1-4, with D tentatively TRBD1 (5 bases). Germline CDR1 MNHEY, CDR2 SMNVEV (reference sequence). Between the trimmed V and J ends, which lost 8 bases and 3 bases, there was a span of 7 bases. The CDR3 runs to 12 residues.

A single count supports this clone. This sequence joins TRBV11-2 and TRBJ2-7; D is unclear. Trimming took 2 bases from V and 6 from J, leaving 14 bases between them. From germline, CDR1 is SGHAT and CDR2 FQNNGV. This CDR3 region has 14 residues. The CDR3 DNA reads as TGTGCCAGCAGCTTAATGCCCGCCTTGGGCGAGCAGTACTTC. Protein sequence: CASSLMPALGEQYF.

This chain joins TRBV5-1 and TRBJ1-1, with D possibly matching TRBD1 (5 bases). V lost 3 bases, J lost 0 bases, and 15 bases lay in between. CDR3 length equals 16 residues. Germline CDR1 is SGHRS and CDR2 is YFSETQ. The CDR3 here is CASSSSGRGMNTEAFF. The CDR3 DNA follows: TGCGCCAGCAGCTCGTCAGGGAGAGGCATGAACACTGAAGCTTTCTTT.

This sequence joins TRBV7-9 and TRBJ2-7; D is uncertain. Germline assignment: CDR1 SEHNR and CDR2 FQNEAQ (reference sequence). CDR3 length: 13 amino acids. Trimming took off 4 bases at V and 3 bases at J, with 10 bases between the two ends. Here the CDR3 DNA reads TGTGCCAGCAGCTCAGGCACAGACTACGAGCAGTACTTC. It specifies CASSSGTDYEQYF.